The rows below give T cell receptor beta chains drawn from one sample of a study of technical replicates of blood from a few donors. Only in-frame clones appear in the TCRdb table, and some are missing; sequencing was by immunoSEQ multiplex PCR. This table has about 70,000 clones, roughly 97% appearing once. Sequenced: T cells isolated from PBMCs. These receptors came from a human donor in good health. The CDR3 runs from the conserved cysteine through the conserved F or W. The D gene is left open where the match is weak. Size is omitted from some rows. Given values are once, few, many or a class for expanded clones.

TRBV5-1	TRBJ2-1	TRBD1	-	TGCGCCAGCAGCTCCCAACAGGGGATTTCCTACAATGAGCAGTTCTTC	CASSSQQGISYNEQFF
TRBV28	TRBJ1-4	TRBD1	-	TGTGCCAGCAGTTTGACAGGGGGCTTGAGTGAAAAACTGTTTTTT	CASSLTGGLSEKLFF
TRBV27	TRBJ2-5	TRBD1	-	TGTGCCAGCAGTCCAGGGACAGGGGAAAACCAAGAGACCCAGTACTTC	CASSPGTGENQETQYF
TRBV6-1	TRBJ1-3	TRBD1	once	TGTGCCAGCAGTGAGCCCAGGGGGCTTAACACCATATATTTT	CASSEPRGLNTIYF
TRBV11-3	TRBJ1-1	-	-	TGTGCCAGCAGCCACAGAGGGATGGCGGACACTGAAGCTTTCTTT	CASSHRGMADTEAFF
TRBV2	TRBJ2-7	-	-	TGTTACACCTGGCACCCTTTCTCCTACGAGCAGTACTTC	CYTWHPFSYEQYF
TRBV5-8	TRBJ2-3	TRBD2	-	TGTGCCAGCAGCTTGCATCGGGGGGGCCTATCGTATGCAGATACGCAGTATTTT	CASSLHRGGLSYADTQYF
TRBV5-1	TRBJ2-7	TRBD1	-	TGCGCCAGCAGCCCGACAGGGGCCTCCTACGAGCAGTACTTC	CASSPTGASYEQYF
TRBV2	TRBJ2-3	-	-	TGTGCCAGCAAAGGCGGGGGCGCGACAGATACGCAGTATTTT	CASKGGGATDTQYF
TRBV27	TRBJ2-7	TRBD1	-	TGTGCCAGCAGTTTAGACAGGGGTCTCGACGAGCAGTACTTC	CASSLDRGLDEQYF
TRBV2	TRBJ2-4	-	-	TGTGCCAGCAGTCCAGGGGCCCTCATTCAGTACTTC	CASSPGALIQYF
TRBV14	TRBJ2-7	-	-	TGTGCCAGCAGCCAAGTAACGGGAGTCTACGAGCAGTACTTC	CASSQVTGVYEQYF
TRBV7-9	TRBJ2-2	-	-	TGTGCCAGCAGCTTAGGGGGGGCCGGGGAGCTGTTTTTT	CASSLGGAGELFF
TRBV7-9	TRBJ2-7	-	once	TGTGCCAGCAGCTTAGAAGGGCGTACGGGGGAGCAGTACTTC	CASSLEGRTGEQYF
TRBV7-8	TRBJ1-5	-	-	TGTGCCAGCAGCTTATTAGCAGGGAATCAGCCCCAGCATTTT	CASSLLAGNQPQHF
TRBV4-1	TRBJ2-4	-	-	TGCGCCAGCAGCCAAGCACGCGGGGCGAGCATTCAGTACTTC	CASSQARGASIQYF
TRBV30	TRBJ1-1	-	-	TGTGCCTGGATCCTAACAGGAAACACTGAAGCTTTCTTT	CAWILTGNTEAFF
TRBV9	TRBJ1-1	-	-	TGTGCCAGCAGCGTACTAGGCAGAGGGAACACTGAAGCTTTCTTT	CASSVLGRGNTEAFF
TRBV27	TRBJ1-5	-	once	TGTGCCAGCAGTTTAGGAGTGAATCAGCCCCAGCATTTT	CASSLGVNQPQHF
TRBV5-4	TRBJ2-3	-	once	TGTGCCAGCAGCTCCACGTACGGGACTGACTACACAGATACGCAGTATTTT	CASSSTYGTDYTDTQYF
TRBV10-3	TRBJ1-2	-	-	TGTGCCATCAGTGAGGGGGGCGTCTATGGCTACACCTTC	CAISEGGVYGYTF
TRBV28	TRBJ1-5	TRBD1	-	TGTGCCAGCAGTTTAGTGGGACAGGGGAAGCCCCAGCATTTT	CASSLVGQGKPQHF
TRBV7-9	TRBJ1-6	-	-	TGTGCCAGCAGCCCCGACACCACCTTATCACCCCTCCACTTT	CASSPDTTLSPLHF
TRBV23-1	TRBJ2-1	TRBD2	-	TGCGCCGGAGATCTAGCGGGGCTCTTCTACAATGAGCAGTTCTTC	CAGDLAGLFYNEQFF
TRBV11-3	TRBJ2-7	-	-	TGTGCCAGCAGCTCGCCGACAGGCTACGAGCAGTACTTC	CASSSPTGYEQYF
TRBV2	TRBJ2-3	TRBD2	-	TGTGCCAGCAGTGACCAAAGCGGGAGGGGCCGCACAGATACGCAGTATTTT	CASSDQSGRGRTDTQYF
TRBV9	TRBJ1-4	TRBD1	-	TGTGCCAGCAGCGCAGGGACAGTACAAGAAAAACTGTTTTTT	CASSAGTVQEKLFF
TRBV6-6	TRBJ2-7	TRBD2	-	TGTGCCAGCACTCACCGCCGACTAGCGGGTCCCTACGAGCAGTACTTC	CASTHRRLAGPYEQYF
TRBV30	TRBJ1-1	-	-	TGTGCCTGGAGTGTAGTTCGCGCTGAAGCTTTCTTT	CAWSVVRAEAFF
TRBV6-1	TRBJ2-7	TRBD1	-	TGTGCCAGCAGTGAAGGACAGGGATTCTCCTACGAGCAGTACTTC	CASSEGQGFSYEQYF
TRBV2	TRBJ1-5	TRBD1	-	TGTGCCAGCAGAGACGGACAGGGATTGCAGCCCCAGCATTTT	CASRDGQGLQPQHF
TRBV4-1	TRBJ2-1	-	-	TGCGCCAGCAGCCTGGGCCTTGCGGGGCCTAGGAATGAGCAGTTCTTC	CASSLGLAGPRNEQFF
TRBV19	TRBJ2-5	-	once	TGTGCCAGTAGTATTGGTTCGCGCGGGACCCAGTACTTC	CASSIGSRGTQYF
TRBV13	TRBJ2-5	TRBD2	-	TGTGCCAGCAGCCCCCCTTGGCGGGAGAGCCACGAGACCCAGTACTTC	CASSPPWRESHETQYF
TRBV7-8	TRBJ2-7	-	-	TGTGCCAGCAGCGAAACTGAGGCGGGGTTGAGCTCCTACGAGCAGTACTTC	CASSETEAGLSSYEQYF
TRBV6-6	TRBJ2-7	-	-	TGTGCCAGCAGTTACCAGGGTTCCTACGAGCAGTACTTC	CASSYQGSYEQYF
TRBV18	TRBJ1-5	-	-	TGTGCCAGCTCACCAAGGGCAGGGGAAAATCAGCCCCAGCATTTT	CASSPRAGENQPQHF
TRBV9	TRBJ2-7	TRBD2	-	TGTGCCAGCAGCGCCTTAGCGGGGCCCTACGAGCAGTACTTC	CASSALAGPYEQYF
TRBV7-8	TRBJ1-3	-	once	TGTGCCAGCAGCTGGACAGCCGTCATCTCTGGAAACACCATATATTTT	CASSWTAVISGNTIYF
TRBV10-3	TRBJ2-7	-	-	TGTGCCATCAGGGACACTACCTACGAGCAGTACTTC	CAIRDTTYEQYF
TRBV11-2	TRBJ1-1	-	-	TGTGCCAGCAGCTTAGCCCCGTCAGGTTCTGGGGCTAACACTGAAGCTTTCTTT	CASSLAPSGSGANTEAFF
TRBV29-1	TRBJ2-2	TRBD1	-	TGCAGCGTTGCGCGGACAGGGACCGGGGAGCTGTTTTTT	CSVARTGTGELFF
TRBV2	TRBJ2-7	TRBD2	-	TGTGCCAGCAGTGCTAGTGATTCTAGCGGGGGCTCCTACGAGCAGTACTTC	CASSASDSSGGSYEQYF
TRBV6-1	TRBJ2-7	-	-	TGTGCCAGCAGTGAAACCCTAGCCTACGAGCAGTACTTC	CASSETLAYEQYF
TRBV18	TRBJ2-7	TRBD2	-	TGTGCCAGCTCACCATTACCTAGCGGGAGTCGGGTCGAGCAGTACTTC	CASSPLPSGSRVEQYF
TRBV2	TRBJ2-3	-	-	TGTGCCAGCAGGGTCCGTGACTTCACAGATACGCAGTATTTT	CASRVRDFTDTQYF
TRBV29-1	TRBJ2-5	-	-	TGCAGCGTTGAGGAGGGGCGGGAGACCCAGTACTTC	CSVEEGRETQYF
TRBV4-1	TRBJ1-5	-	-	TGCGCCAGCAGCTTTACAGAGAATCAGCCCCAGCATTTT	CASSFTENQPQHF
TRBV15	TRBJ1-1	TRBD1	-	TGTGCCACCAGCAGAGATGCGAAGGGGGCAAGGTCTGAAGCTTTCTTT	CATSRDAKGARSEAFF
TRBV6-5	TRBJ1-4	-	-	TGTGCCAGCAGGAAAGGTGGAGGAGAAAAACTGTTTTTT	CASRKGGGEKLFF
TRBV7-9	TRBJ1-1	TRBD1	-	TGTGCCAGCAGACCAAACGACAGGGGCGACACTGAAGCTTTCTTT	CASRPNDRGDTEAFF
TRBV19	TRBJ2-7	TRBD1	once	TGTGCCAGTAGTATAGGGTTTGGGACAGGAACCTACGAGCAGTACTTC	CASSIGFGTGTYEQYF
TRBV29-1	TRBJ2-2	-	-	TGCAGCGTTGAACCCCCCGAACTAAGGCCCGGGGAGCTGTTTTTT	CSVEPPELRPGELFF
TRBV19	TRBJ1-2	TRBD1	-	TGTGCCAGTAGTCGGGACAGGGGAGGTGGCTACACCTTC	CASSRDRGGGYTF
TRBV4-1	TRBJ2-1	TRBD1	-	TGCGCCAGCGGGACAGAAGAACCCGCCTACAATGAGCAGTTCTTC	CASGTEEPAYNEQFF
TRBV6-5	TRBJ2-3	-	-	TGTGCCAGCAGTTACTCGATTACCCCAGGCACAGATACGCAGTATTTT	CASSYSITPGTDTQYF
TRBV4-1	TRBJ1-2	TRBD1	-	TGCGCCAGCAGTGGCACAGGGGTGGGCTATGGCTACACCTTC	CASSGTGVGYGYTF
TRBV9	TRBJ2-3	TRBD2	-	TGTGCCAGCAGCGTCCATACGGAGCGGGGGAGCACAGATACGCAGTATTTT	CASSVHTERGSTDTQYF
TRBV7-6	TRBJ1-1	TRBD1	-	TGTGCCAGCAGCTTGCGCGGACAGGGGGCAAATACTGAAGCTTTCTTT	CASSLRGQGANTEAFF